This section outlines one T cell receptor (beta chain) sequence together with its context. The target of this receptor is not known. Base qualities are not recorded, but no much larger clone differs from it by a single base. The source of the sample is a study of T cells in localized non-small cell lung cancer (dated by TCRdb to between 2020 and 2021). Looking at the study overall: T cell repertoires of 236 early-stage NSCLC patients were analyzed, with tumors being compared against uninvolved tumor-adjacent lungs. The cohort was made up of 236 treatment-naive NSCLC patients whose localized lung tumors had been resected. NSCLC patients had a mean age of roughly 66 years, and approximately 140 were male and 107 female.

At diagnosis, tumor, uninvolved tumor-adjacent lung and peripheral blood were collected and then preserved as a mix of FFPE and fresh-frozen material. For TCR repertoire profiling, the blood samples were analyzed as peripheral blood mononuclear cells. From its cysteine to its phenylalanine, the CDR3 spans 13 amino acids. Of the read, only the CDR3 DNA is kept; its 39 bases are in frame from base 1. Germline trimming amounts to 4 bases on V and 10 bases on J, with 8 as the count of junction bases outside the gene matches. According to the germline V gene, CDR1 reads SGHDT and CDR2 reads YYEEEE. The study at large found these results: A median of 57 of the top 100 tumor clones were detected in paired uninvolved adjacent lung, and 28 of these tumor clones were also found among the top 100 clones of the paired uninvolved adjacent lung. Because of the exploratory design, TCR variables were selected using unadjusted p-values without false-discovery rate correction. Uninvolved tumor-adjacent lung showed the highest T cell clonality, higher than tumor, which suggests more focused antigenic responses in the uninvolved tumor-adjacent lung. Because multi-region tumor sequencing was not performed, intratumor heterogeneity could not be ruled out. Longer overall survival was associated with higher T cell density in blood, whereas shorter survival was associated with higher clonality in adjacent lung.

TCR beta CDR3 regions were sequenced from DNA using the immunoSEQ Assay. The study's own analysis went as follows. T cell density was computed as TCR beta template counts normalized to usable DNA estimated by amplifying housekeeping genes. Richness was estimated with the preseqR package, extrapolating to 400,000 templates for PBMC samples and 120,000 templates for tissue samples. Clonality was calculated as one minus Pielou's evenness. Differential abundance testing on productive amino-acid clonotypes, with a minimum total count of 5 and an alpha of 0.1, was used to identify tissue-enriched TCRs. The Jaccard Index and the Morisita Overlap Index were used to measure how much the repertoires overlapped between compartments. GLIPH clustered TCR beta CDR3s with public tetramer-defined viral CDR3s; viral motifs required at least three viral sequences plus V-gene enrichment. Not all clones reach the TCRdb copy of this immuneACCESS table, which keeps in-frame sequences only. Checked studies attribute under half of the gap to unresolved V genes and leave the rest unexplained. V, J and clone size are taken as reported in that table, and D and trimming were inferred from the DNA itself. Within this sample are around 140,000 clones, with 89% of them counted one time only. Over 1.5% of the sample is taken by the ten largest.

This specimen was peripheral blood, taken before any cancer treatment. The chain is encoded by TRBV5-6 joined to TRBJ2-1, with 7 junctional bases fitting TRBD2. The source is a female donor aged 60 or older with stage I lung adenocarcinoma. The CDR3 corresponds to CASSTGGFREQFF. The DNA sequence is TGTGCCAGCAGCACCGGGGGGTTCCGCGAGCAGTTCTTC.